A single sample gave rise to the 7 T cell receptor beta chains below, sequenced in a study of shared clonotypes between healthy human individuals. The repertoire was sequenced with immunoSEQ multiplex PCR; TCRdb's copy has only in-frame clones and lacks some. This sample has around 750,000 clones, with about 74% found just once. Sequenced sample: memory CD4+ T cells sorted from blood. Subset in this sample: CD45RA-negative fraction. The receptors were sampled from a woman in her twenties or thirties in good health.

This clone has only a few counts. The chain is built from TRBV4-1 and TRBJ2-7; 9 bases are a match to TRBD1. CDR3 length: 14 amino acids. Germline lookup yields CDR1 MGHRA and CDR2 YSYEKL. After removal of 4 bases from V and 7 bases from J, the junction contained 8 bases not matched to a gene. For the CDR3, the DNA is TGCGCCAGCAGCCCAACAGGGGGCTTAAGGGAGCAGTACTTC. As protein: CASSPTGGLREQYF.

The chain employs TRBV5-1 and TRBJ2-7; 9 bases are a match to TRBD2. The V segment lost 0 bases and the J segment 9 bases; nucleotides outside the gene matches: 10. The CDR3 runs to 15 residues. CDR1 is SGHRS and CDR2 is YFSETQ in the germline V gene. CDR3 region: CASSLEVSGSSVQYF. DNA for the CDR3: TGCGCCAGCAGCTTGGAGGTTAGCGGGAGTAGCGTGCAGTACTTC.

The gene calls are TRBV19 and TRBJ2-7; D is ambiguous. In germline, CDR1 is LNHDA, CDR2 SQIVND (reference sequence). With 2 bases removed from V and 6 bases from J, the gap between germline ends came to 11 bases. The CDR3 contains 13 residues. CDR3 bases: TGTGCCAGTAGTATAATCTTGGCACGCGAGCAGTACTTC. Protein: CASSIILAREQYF.

The chain is built from TRBV19 and TRBJ2-7; D not resolved. The V gene lost 5 bases and the J gene lost 3 bases, with 11 bases spanning the gap. The length of the CDR3 is 13 residues. Per germline, CDR1 LNHDA and CDR2 SQIVND (reference sequence). The CDR3 nucleotides read TGTGCCAGTAGTGGGCAGTTCAGCTACGAGCAGTACTTC. Translation: CASSGQFSYEQYF.

The CDR3 region has the DNA TGTGCCACCAGCATACAGGGGGTAAACGAGCAGTACTTC. Its protein is CATSIQGVNEQYF. The chain links TRBV15 to TRBJ2-7, with 8 nucleotides matching TRBD1. CDR3 length: 13 residues. The germline gives CDR1 LNHNV, CDR2 YYDKDF (reference sequence). Trimming at V came to 4 bases and at J to 5 bases, leaving 4 bases not matched to a gene.

Worth noting for this clone: This may come from a read error, since a much larger clone is one base off. This specimen includes other DNA sequences encoding the same CDR3. The rearrangement uses TRBV2 and TRBJ2-1; 9 bases agree with TRBD2. Unmatched junction bases numbered 1, after V lost 4 bases and J lost 0 bases. CDR3 length: 15 amino acids. CDR1 is SNHLY, CDR2 FYNNEI, per germline. The CDR3 is CASSVSGSSYNEQFF. CDR3 DNA: TGTGCCAGCAGTGTTAGCGGGAGCTCCTACAATGAGCAGTTCTTC.

The sample holds a few counts of this clone. The V call is TRBV5-1, the J call TRBJ2-3; 7 bases are a match to TRBD2. Germline V gives CDR1 SGHRS, CDR2 YFSETQ. This CDR3 is built from 14 residues. V was clipped by 1 base and J by 5 bases; unmatched bases: 4. DNA for the CDR3: TGCGCCAGCAGCTTGCGACTAGCTGGAGATACGCAGTATTTT. Protein sequence: CASSLRLAGDTQYF. The full variable domain, in which reference TRBV5-1 and TRBJ2-3 provide the parts outside the CDR3, is KAGVTQTPRYLIKTRGQQVTLSCSPISGHRSVSWYQQTPGQGLQFLFEYFSETQRNKGNFPGRFSGRQFSNSRSEMNVSTLELGDSALYLCASSLRLAGDTQYFGPGTRLTVL.